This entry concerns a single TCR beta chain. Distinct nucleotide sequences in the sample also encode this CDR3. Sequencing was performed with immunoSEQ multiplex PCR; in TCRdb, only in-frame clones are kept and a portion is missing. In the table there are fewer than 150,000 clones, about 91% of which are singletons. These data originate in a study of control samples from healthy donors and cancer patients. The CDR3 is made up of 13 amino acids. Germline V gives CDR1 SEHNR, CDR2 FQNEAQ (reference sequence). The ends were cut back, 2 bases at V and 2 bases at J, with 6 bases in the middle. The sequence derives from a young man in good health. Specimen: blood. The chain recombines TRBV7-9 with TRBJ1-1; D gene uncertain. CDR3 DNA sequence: TGTGCCAGCAGCTTATCCCTTAACACTGAAGCTTTCTTT. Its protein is CASSLSLNTEAFF. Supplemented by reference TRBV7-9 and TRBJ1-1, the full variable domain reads DTGVSQNPRHKITKRGQNVTFRCDPISEHNRLYWYRQTLGQGPEFLTYFQNEAQLEKSRLLSDRFSAERPKGSFSTLEIQRTEQGDSAMYLCASSLSLNTEAFFGQGTRLTVV.